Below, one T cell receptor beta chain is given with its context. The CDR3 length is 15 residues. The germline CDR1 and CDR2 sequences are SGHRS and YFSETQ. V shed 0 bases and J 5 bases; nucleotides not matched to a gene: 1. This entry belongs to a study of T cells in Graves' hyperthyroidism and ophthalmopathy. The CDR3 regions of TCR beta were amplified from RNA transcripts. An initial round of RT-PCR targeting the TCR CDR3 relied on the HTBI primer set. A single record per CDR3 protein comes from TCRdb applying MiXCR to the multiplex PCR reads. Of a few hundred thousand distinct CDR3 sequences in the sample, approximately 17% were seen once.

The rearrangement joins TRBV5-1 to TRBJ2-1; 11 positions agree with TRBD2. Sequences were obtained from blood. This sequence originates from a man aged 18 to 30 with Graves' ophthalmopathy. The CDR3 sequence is CASSLVSGGDNEQFF. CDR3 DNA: TGCGCCAGCAGCTTGGTTAGCGGGGGGGACAATGAGCAGTTCTTC.